This T cell receptor beta chain derives from a study of shared clonotypes between healthy human individuals. Study information: Donors had three CD4 naive, three CD4 memory, two CD8 naive and one CD8 memory plate apiece.

The CDR3 has 15 residues. Per the germline V gene, CDR1 is SGHRS and CDR2 is YFSETQ. V lost 2 bases and J lost 8, with 14 bases in between. The repertoire was sequenced with immunoSEQ multiplex PCR; TCRdb's copy has only in-frame clones and lacks some. Among over a million clones, around four fifths were seen once, and the ten largest hold less than 1.5%. The chain uses TRBV5-1 and TRBJ1-6; D might be TRBD1 (6 bases). The receptor's source is a man between 18 and 29 years old in good health. The sequenced sample consisted of memory CD4+ T cells sorted from blood. This sample's subset: CD45RA-negative fraction. The CDR3: CASSLLGDIYSPLHF. The CDR3 DNA sequence: TGCGCCAGCAGCTTATTAGGGGACATTTATTCACCCCTCCACTTT.